The next 29 T cell receptor beta chains were all read from a single sample in a study of T cell responses to AZD1222 COVID-19 vaccine. Data came from immunoSEQ multiplex PCR; TCRdb stores just in-frame clones and leaves some out. The repertoire includes 150,000 to 200,000 clones, 90% to 95% of them detected once, and around 1% sits in the top ten. Material: peripheral blood, obtained 28 days after the second AZD1222 dose. These receptors all come from an adult who received the AZD1222 COVID-19 vaccine.

The gene calls are TRBV2 and TRBJ2-5, with D tentatively TRBD1 (6 bases). Trimming took off 6 bases at V and 5 bases at J, with 13 bases between the two ends. Looked up from germline, CDR1 is SNHLY and CDR2 is FYNNEI. This CDR3 has 13 residues. The CDR3 here is CASSGEQGETQYF. As DNA, the CDR3 is TGTGCCAGCAGCGGGGAACAGGGTGAGACCCAGTACTTC.

V usage is TRBV7-2 and J usage is TRBJ1-1; 7 bases align to TRBD1. This CDR3 comprises 14 residues. J lost 3 bases, V lost 2 bases, and 3 bases had no gene match. Germline CDR1 and CDR2: SGHTA and FQGNSA. The CDR3 reads CASSLTQGYTEAFF. The DNA for the CDR3 is TGTGCCAGCAGCTTAACACAGGGGTACACTGAAGCTTTCTTT.

The rearrangement uses TRBV5-6 and TRBJ1-4; D not certain. The germline V gene encodes CDR1 SGHDT and CDR2 YYEEEE. V was pared by 4 bases and J by 8 bases, with 12 bases between. The CDR3 has 13 residues. The DNA of the CDR3 is TGTGCCAGCAGCCTCCAAACGGGGGAAAAACTGTTTTTT. It encodes CASSLQTGEKLFF.

The chain carries TRBV6-5 and TRBJ1-1, with TRBD1 as a possible D gene (6 bases). Germline CDR1 MNHEY, CDR2 SVGAGI. Trimming cost V 0 bases and J 2 bases, with 10 bases left between them. This CDR3 is built from 15 residues. CDR3 loop: CASSYSWTVNTEAFF. The CDR3 nucleotides are TGTGCCAGCAGTTACTCTTGGACAGTTAACACTGAAGCTTTCTTT.

The V and J genes are TRBV5-1 and TRBJ2-1; 7 bases map to TRBD1. This CDR3 comprises 13 residues. Trimming cost V 4 bases and J 10 bases; bases outside gene matches: 8. The V gene's germline CDR1 is SGHRS and CDR2 YFSETQ. DNA for the CDR3: TGCGCCAGCAGCCTCATGACAGGGACGGAGCAGTTCTTC. Translated, it gives CASSLMTGTEQFF.

J is TRBJ1-6 and V is TRBV6-1, with TRBD1 identical over 8 bases. V trimming: 2 bases; J trimming: 10 bases; junction bases outside the gene matches: 7. Per the germline V gene, CDR1 is MNHNS and CDR2 is SASEGT. The CDR3 covers 15 residues. CDR3 coding DNA: TGTGCCAGCAGTGAACAAGCCACAGGGGGATCACCCCTCCACTTT. Protein product: CASSEQATGGSPLHF.

This chain links TRBV7-2 with TRBJ1-1; D not certain. The germline V gene encodes CDR1 SGHTA and CDR2 FQGNSA. The germline V and J ends were trimmed by 5 bases and 3 bases, with 13 bases remaining between them. The CDR3 runs to 14 residues. The CDR3 is CASSRGARHTEAFF. The CDR3 bases are TGTGCCAGCAGCCGTGGAGCTAGGCACACTGAAGCTTTCTTT.

The sample holds one count of this clone. The rearrangement links TRBV19 to TRBJ2-5; D is uncertain. CDR1 and CDR2 (germline): LNHDA, SQIVND (reference sequence). This CDR3 region has 15 residues. V lost 0 bases and J lost 2, with 10 bases in between. This CDR3 is CASSIDLGIQETQYF. CDR3 DNA sequence: TGTGCCAGTAGTATAGATCTGGGCATACAAGAGACCCAGTACTTC.

V is TRBV9 and J is TRBJ1-4; D may be TRBD1 (6 bases). The length of the CDR3 is 16 residues. The V gene lost 3 bases and the J gene lost 4 bases, with 16 bases spanning the gap. The germline V gene encodes CDR1 SGDLS and CDR2 YYNGEE. CDR3 coding DNA: TGTGCCAGCAGCGCCGGGGGCGGGGGACATAATGAAAAACTGTTTTTT. Encoded protein: CASSAGGGGHNEKLFF.

V and J are TRBV7-8 and TRBJ1-5, with D possibly matching TRBD1 (6 bases). Germline assignment: CDR1 SGHVS and CDR2 FQNEAQ. V was clipped by 5 bases and J by 1 base, with 15 bases between them. The CDR3 runs to 16 residues. The CDR3 sequence: CASSPRTGSSNQPQHF. The CDR3, as DNA: TGTGCCAGCAGCCCTCGTACAGGGTCGAGCAATCAGCCCCAGCATTTT.

This clone was recorded only once. The V and J genes are TRBV13 and TRBJ2-7; D remains ambiguous. Trimming stripped 0 bases from V and 6 bases from J, with 12 bases between. Germline loops: CDR1 PRHDT, CDR2 FYEKMQ (reference sequence). The CDR3 consists of 14 residues. CDR3 loop: CASSLGRPPPEQYF. The CDR3 nucleotides read TGTGCCAGCAGCTTAGGGCGGCCCCCGCCCGAGCAGTACTTC.

This clone was observed once. This sequence joins TRBV7-9 and TRBJ1-1; D gene uncertain. V lost 5 bases, J lost 9 bases, and 13 bases lay in between. Germline CDR1 is SEHNR and CDR2 is FQNEAQ (reference sequence). The CDR3 has 12 residues. Written as DNA, the CDR3 is TGTGCCAGCAGCCCGTCGCGTTTCCAAGCTTTCTTT. Its translation: CASSPSRFQAFF.

V gene TRBV7-9 combines with J gene TRBJ1-2; D gene ambiguous. Trimming shortened V by 1 base and J by 13 bases, and 16 bases separated the two germline ends. CDR1 SEHNR and CDR2 FQNEAQ come from the germline V gene (reference sequence). This CDR3 comprises 13 residues. Here the CDR3 reads CASSLDEARLATF. CDR3 in DNA: TGTGCCAGCAGCTTAGATGAAGCCCGGCTTGCCACCTTC.

The chain carries TRBV29-1 and TRBJ1-2; D is perhaps TRBD1 (5 bases). This CDR3 is built from 13 residues. CDR1 SQVTM and CDR2 ANQGSEA come from the germline V gene. The V gene lost 5 bases and the J gene lost 4 bases, with 14 bases spanning the gap. CDR3 amino acids: CSVSRAEGYGYTF. The DNA of the CDR3 is TGCAGCGTTTCCAGGGCGGAAGGCTATGGCTACACCTTC.

The chain uses TRBV7-9 and TRBJ1-2; D may be TRBD1 (6 bases). The CDR3 covers 13 residues. In germline, CDR1 is SEHNR, CDR2 FQNEAQ (reference sequence). Trimming cost V 3 bases and J 7 bases, with 12 bases left between them. In nucleotides, the CDR3 is TGTGCCAGCAGCTTTACAGGGAATAGTGGCTACACCTTC. This gives the protein CASSFTGNSGYTF.

The chain joins TRBV5-1 to TRBJ1-1; D unresolved. With 4 bases removed from V and 1 base from J, the gap between germline ends came to 11 bases. The CDR3 covers 14 residues. Looked up from germline, CDR1 is SGHRS and CDR2 is YFSETQ. The CDR3 protein is CASSPPGGNTEAFF. The CDR3 DNA follows: TGCGCCAGCAGCCCGCCCGGTGGGAACACTGAAGCTTTCTTT.

This clone was counted once. The chain joins TRBV5-5 to TRBJ1-1; D remains ambiguous. This CDR3 has 16 residues. V lost 0 bases, J lost 0 bases, and 12 bases lay in between. The V gene's germline CDR1 is SGHKS and CDR2 YYEKEE (reference sequence). The DNA for the CDR3 is TGTGCCAGCAGCTTGGATGGCAGCCCTTTGAACACTGAAGCTTTCTTT. Protein product: CASSLDGSPLNTEAFF.

The V call is TRBV7-9, the J call TRBJ1-4; 8 bases agree with TRBD1. The V segment lost 8 bases and the J segment 6 bases; nucleotides outside the gene matches: 5. The CDR3 is made up of 13 amino acids. Looked up from germline, CDR1 is SEHNR and CDR2 is FQNEAQ (reference sequence). CDR3 region: CASETGDHEKLFF. The DNA for the CDR3 is TGTGCCAGCGAGACAGGGGACCATGAAAAACTGTTTTTT.

This clone was recorded once. The chain couples TRBV6-2 or TRBV6-3 to TRBJ2-7, with D maybe TRBD2 (5 bases). V lost 0 bases and J 4 bases, leaving 19 bases between the germline ends. The length of the CDR3 is 17 residues. Germline CDR1 reads MNHEY; CDR2 reads SVGEGT. CDR3 sequence reads: CASSYSRVAGRGYEQYF. The CDR3 DNA reads as TGTGCCAGCAGTTACTCGAGAGTGGCAGGCCGAGGGTACGAGCAGTACTTC.

This clone has only one observation. DNA for the CDR3: TGTGCCAGCAGTTACTCAGGGTCCCATGGCTACACCTTC. This codes for CASSYSGSHGYTF. The rearrangement joins TRBV6-5 to TRBJ1-2; no firm D call. Germline lookup yields CDR1 MNHEY and CDR2 SVGAGI. V shed 0 bases and J shed 6 bases, with 8 bases lying between them. The CDR3 covers 13 residues.

As for this clone: Germline is not matched at one junction end, which may reflect a read error. The chain is built from TRBV19 and TRBJ1-6; 7 nucleotides match TRBD1. The CDR3 extends over 12 amino acids. Germline loops: CDR1 LNHDA, CDR2 SQIVND (reference sequence). For the CDR3, the DNA is TGTGCCAGTAGTACGCGTGGCGGACAGGCCTATTTT. Its protein product is CASSTRGGQAYF.

This chain joins TRBV7-9 and TRBJ1-2, with TRBD1 as a possible D gene (6 bases). Germline V CDR1 and CDR2: SEHNR, FQNEAQ (reference sequence). This CDR3 comprises 15 residues. V shed 6 bases and J shed 0 bases, with 14 bases lying between them. The CDR3 region has the DNA TGTGCCAGCAGGCCCCGGACAGACCCTAACTATGGCTACACCTTC. Encoded protein: CASRPRTDPNYGYTF.

V and J are TRBV3-1 (or the pseudogene TRBV3-2) and TRBJ1-5; TRBD1 might be the D (5 bases). CDR1 is LGHDT and CDR2 is YNNKEL in the germline V gene (reference sequence). Trimming stripped 4 bases from V and 5 bases from J, with 12 bases between. This CDR3 comprises 14 residues. The DNA for the CDR3 is TGTGCCAGCAGCCTGGGGCGTAGAGATCAGCCCCAGCATTTT. Translation: CASSLGRRDQPQHF.

The chain carries TRBV19 and TRBJ1-1, with D possibly matching TRBD1 (5 bases). This CDR3 region has 14 residues. CDR1 is LNHDA and CDR2 is SQIVND in the germline V gene (reference sequence). The germline V and J ends were trimmed by 0 bases and 4 bases, with 9 bases remaining between them. The CDR3 nucleotides are TGTGCCAGTAGTATAGATCATGGGACCACTGAAGCTTTCTTT. Translating it yields CASSIDHGTTEAFF.

The genes are TRBV5-4 and TRBJ1-2; 7 nucleotides agree with TRBD1. This CDR3 region has 14 residues. V was clipped by 4 bases and J by 6 bases; unmatched bases: 9. Germline-derived CDR1 and CDR2 are SGHNT and YYREEE (reference sequence). CDR3 DNA: TGTGCCAGCAGCACTGGGACAGCGAGGCATGGCTACACCTTC. Translating it yields CASSTGTARHGYTF.

DNA for the CDR3: TGTGCCAGCAGTCCCGGGCCCATAGTGAATGAGCAGTTCTTC. Translating gives CASSPGPIVNEQFF. V and J are TRBV2 and TRBJ2-1; D gene ambiguous. The CDR3 runs to 14 residues. V gave up 5 bases and J gave up 7 bases, with 15 bases separating them. The germline CDR1 and CDR2 sequences are SNHLY and FYNNEI.

The chain combines TRBV19 with TRBJ1-1; the D gene is possibly TRBD1 (5 bases). V lost 3 bases and J lost 5, with 10 bases in between. CDR3 length: 13 amino acids. Germline CDR1 reads LNHDA; CDR2 reads SQIVND (reference sequence). This CDR3 is CASSILWGTEAFF. CDR3 sequence (DNA): TGTGCCAGTAGTATTTTATGGGGGACTGAAGCTTTCTTT. Supplemented by reference TRBV19 and TRBJ1-1, the full variable domain reads DGGITQSPKYLFRKEGQNVTLSCEQNLNHDAMYWYRQDPGQGLRLIYYSQIVNDFQKGDIAEGYSVSREKKESFPLTVTSAQKNPTAFYLCASSILWGTEAFFGQGTRLTVV.

The chain employs TRBV4-2 and TRBJ1-2, with TRBD1 identical over 9 bases. CDR3 length: 15 residues. Germline V gene data show CDR1 as LGHNA and CDR2 as YNFKEQ. The J segment lost 7 bases and the V segment lost 0 bases, leaving 6 bases of the junction unmatched. Here the CDR3 reads CASSQEGTGFSGYTF. The CDR3 nucleotides read TGTGCCAGCAGCCAAGAAGGGACAGGGTTTTCTGGCTACACCTTC.

The J gene is TRBJ2-2, the V gene TRBV27; D perhaps matches TRBD1 (6 bases). Trimming took off 1 base at V and 1 base at J, with 10 bases between the two ends. The CDR3 sequence is 16 residues long. Germline CDR1 MNHEY, CDR2 SMNVEV (reference sequence). The CDR3 sequence is CASSLYVGGNTGELFF. The CDR3 region has the DNA TGTGCCAGCAGTTTATATGTAGGGGGGAACACCGGGGAGCTGTTTTTT.